This record looks at one TCR beta chain sequence and its context. The data derive from a study of shared clonotypes between healthy human individuals. Recent acute infections and vaccinations were absent in the healthy HIV-negative adult donors. Repertoires were generated with immunoSEQ multiplex PCR, while TCRdb's copy carries only in-frame clones and drops some. The table includes 300,000 to 400,000 clones, approximately 74% detected once. Sequences were obtained from memory CD4+ T cells sorted from blood. Stated subset: CD45RA-negative fraction. This TCR was recovered from a man in his thirties or forties in good health.

CDR3 protein: CASSLPGQGATIGYTF. CDR3 nucleotides: TGTGCCAGCTCACTCCCGGGACAGGGGGCGACGATTGGCTACACCTTC. The chain combines TRBV18 with TRBJ1-2; the match to TRBD1 covers 12 bases. Germline V lookup: CDR1 KGHSH, CDR2 LQKENI. Trimming at V came to 4 bases and at J to 7 bases, leaving 10 bases not matched to a gene. The CDR3 is made up of 16 amino acids.